A selection of T cell receptor beta chains follows, all from one sample in a study of cytomegalovirus exposure and HLA in healthy donors. Sequenced by immunoSEQ multiplex PCR; TCRdb stores in-frame clones only, minus some. The sample carries more than 15,000 clones, approximately 80% recorded once. Material: PBMCs. The receptors here all came from a human donor in good health. CDR3s include the opening cysteine and the closing phenylalanine or tryptophan. D genes are given only for firm matches. Part of the rows lack a size; the others show once, few, many or a class for expanded clones.

abundance: .
v_gene: TRBV10-3
len: 15
d_gene: TRBD2
j_gene: TRBJ2-7
CDR3nt: TGTGCCATCGGGACTAGCGGGAGTATTTTCGACGAGCAGTACTTC
CDR3aa: CAIGTSGSIFDEQYF

abundance: .
v_gene: TRBV7-2
len: 14
d_gene: .
j_gene: TRBJ1-3
CDR3nt: TGTGCCAGCAGCTGGTCGGAGGCTGGAAACACCATATATTTT
CDR3aa: CASSWSEAGNTIYF

abundance: few
v_gene: TRBV12-5
len: 13
d_gene: TRBD1
j_gene: TRBJ2-7
CDR3nt: TGTGCTAGTGGTTTTACAGGGGGGTACGAGCAGTACTTC
CDR3aa: CASGFTGGYEQYF

abundance: .
v_gene: TRBV10-2
len: 15
d_gene: TRBD1
j_gene: TRBJ2-3
CDR3nt: TGCGCCAGCAGTTTTACAGGGGGACCAACAGATACGCAGTATTTT
CDR3aa: CASSFTGGPTDTQYF

abundance: .
v_gene: TRBV7-3
len: 13
d_gene: TRBD2
j_gene: TRBJ2-5
CDR3nt: TGTGCCAGCAGCAAAAGCGGGAGAGAGACCCAGTACTTC
CDR3aa: CASSKSGRETQYF

abundance: few
v_gene: TRBV7-9
len: 16
d_gene: .
j_gene: TRBJ1-1
CDR3nt: TGTGCCAGCAGCTCGACGACTCAGGGCGCTAACACTGAAGCTTTCTTT
CDR3aa: CASSSTTQGANTEAFF

abundance: .
v_gene: TRBV6-5
len: 13
d_gene: TRBD2
j_gene: TRBJ2-7
CDR3nt: TGTGCCAGTAAAGCGGGGGCCTACTACGAGCAGTACTTC
CDR3aa: CASKAGAYYEQYF

abundance: .
v_gene: TRBV4-1
len: 16
d_gene: TRBD2
j_gene: TRBJ2-7
CDR3nt: TGCGCCAGCAGCCCCTCCGGGACTAGCACCTCCTACGAGCAGTACTTC
CDR3aa: CASSPSGTSTSYEQYF

abundance: .
v_gene: TRBV7-9
len: 16
d_gene: TRBD1
j_gene: TRBJ2-7
CDR3nt: TGTGCCAGCAGCTCAATCGACAGGGGGCTGACCTACGAGCAGTACTTC
CDR3aa: CASSSIDRGLTYEQYF

abundance: .
v_gene: TRBV7-2
len: 13
d_gene: TRBD1
j_gene: TRBJ1-1
CDR3nt: TGTGCCAGCACCTACAGGGGAGACACTGAAGCTTTCTTT
CDR3aa: CASTYRGDTEAFF

abundance: .
v_gene: TRBV6-1
len: 14
d_gene: .
j_gene: TRBJ2-2
CDR3nt: TGTGCCAGCAGTTGGACAGCCTCCACCGGGGAGCTGTTTTTT
CDR3aa: CASSWTASTGELFF

abundance: .
v_gene: TRBV7-9
len: 13
d_gene: TRBD1
j_gene: TRBJ1-1
CDR3nt: TGTGCCAGCAGGGATGGGACAGCCGTTGAAGCTTTCTTT
CDR3aa: CASRDGTAVEAFF

abundance: .
v_gene: TRBV11-3
len: 13
d_gene: .
j_gene: TRBJ1-1
CDR3nt: TGTGCCAGCAGCCCCGGAGAGAGGGATGAAGCTTTCTTT
CDR3aa: CASSPGERDEAFF

abundance: .
v_gene: TRBV15
len: 17
d_gene: TRBD1
j_gene: TRBJ2-7
CDR3nt: TGTGCCACCAGCAGAGCCCCTCCAGGGGGCTGGGGTTACGAGCAGTACTTC
CDR3aa: CATSRAPPGGWGYEQYF

abundance: .
v_gene: TRBV4-3
len: 17
d_gene: TRBD2
j_gene: TRBJ2-1
CDR3nt: TGCGCCAGCAGCCACCCCGGGACTAGCGGGGGGGCCTTTGAGCAGTTCTTC
CDR3aa: CASSHPGTSGGAFEQFF

abundance: .
v_gene: TRBV2
len: 16
d_gene: TRBD2
j_gene: TRBJ2-1
CDR3nt: TGTGCCAGCAGTCTGACTAGCCCAATCTCCTACAATGAGCAGTTCTTC
CDR3aa: CASSLTSPISYNEQFF

abundance: .
v_gene: TRBV30
len: 16
d_gene: .
j_gene: TRBJ1-3
CDR3nt: TGTGCCTGGAGTGGGTCGGACTTCCCAGTAGGAAACACCATATATTTT
CDR3aa: CAWSGSDFPVGNTIYF

abundance: .
v_gene: TRBV10-2
len: 11
d_gene: .
j_gene: TRBJ2-7
CDR3nt: TGCGCCAGCAGTGGAGGGTACGAGCAGTACTTC
CDR3aa: CASSGGYEQYF

abundance: .
v_gene: TRBV9
len: 15
d_gene: .
j_gene: TRBJ2-1
CDR3nt: TGTGCCAGCAGCGCATTAGGGGGTAAATACAATGAGCAGTTCTTC
CDR3aa: CASSALGGKYNEQFF

abundance: .
v_gene: TRBV6-5
len: 11
d_gene: .
j_gene: TRBJ1-1
CDR3nt: TGTGCCAGCAGCGGCGGCACTGAAGCTTTCTTT
CDR3aa: CASSGGTEAFF

abundance: .
v_gene: TRBV7-9
len: 18
d_gene: .
j_gene: TRBJ1-4
CDR3nt: TGTGCCAGCAGCCCTACCCTGACAGGAACCTCAACTAATGAAAAACTGTTTTTT
CDR3aa: CASSPTLTGTSTNEKLFF

abundance: once
v_gene: TRBV27
len: 19
d_gene: TRBD2
j_gene: TRBJ2-2
CDR3nt: TGTGCCAGCAGTTTAATATGCGTACTAGCGGGAGTCCCACACCGGGGAGCTGTTTTT
CDR3aa: CASSLICVLAGVPHRGAVF

abundance: .
v_gene: TRBV6-1
len: 12
d_gene: .
j_gene: TRBJ1-2
CDR3nt: TGTGCCAGCAGTCCCAGGAACTATGGCTACACCTTC
CDR3aa: CASSPRNYGYTF

abundance: .
v_gene: TRBV6-6
len: 13
d_gene: .
j_gene: TRBJ2-1
CDR3nt: TGTGCCACCTCGACTGAGTCCTACAATGAGCAGTTCTTC
CDR3aa: CATSTESYNEQFF

abundance: .
v_gene: TRBV7-2
len: 15
d_gene: .
j_gene: TRBJ2-1
CDR3nt: TGTGCCAGCAGCATGAAAGACTCGATATACAATGAGCAGTTCTTC
CDR3aa: CASSMKDSIYNEQFF

abundance: few
v_gene: TRBV19
len: 14
d_gene: .
j_gene: TRBJ1-5
CDR3nt: TGTGCCAGTAGGGGACTTTATAGCAATCAGCCCCAGCATTTT
CDR3aa: CASRGLYSNQPQHF

abundance: .
v_gene: TRBV5-6
len: 12
d_gene: .
j_gene: TRBJ1-1
CDR3nt: TGTGCCAGCAGCACGCCGGGAACGGCAGCTTTCTTT
CDR3aa: CASSTPGTAAFF

abundance: .
v_gene: TRBV27
len: 18
d_gene: TRBD2
j_gene: TRBJ2-7
CDR3nt: TGTGCCAGCAGGGGGGGGCCTTATGGCACTAGCGGGAAGGACGAGCAGTACTTC
CDR3aa: CASRGGPYGTSGKDEQYF

abundance: once
v_gene: TRBV6-1
len: 13
d_gene: .
j_gene: TRBJ1-2
CDR3nt: TGTGCCAGCAGCCTGGCTGCTTCCTATGGCTACACCTTC
CDR3aa: CASSLAASYGYTF